The sequence of this T cell receptor (beta chain) was determined in a study of vaccination effects on CD4 cells after COVID-19. Study-wide results and caveats: Missing from the study were early post-infection timepoints, and its convalescent patients were few. Substantial clonal contraction characterized both infection- and vaccine-induced clones late after vaccination. Healthy vaccinees showed cross-reactivity with common cold coronaviruses in only 1 of 255 vaccine-induced clones.

In this sample, this clone turned up a few times. Its antigen remains unknown. Ahead of sequencing, the ViraFEST assay grew antigen-specific CD4+ T cells using viral peptide pools. Having been cultured for around nine days, the cells underwent CD4+ T cell isolation. Negative nucleocapsid antibody tests before and after vaccination confirmed no previous SARS-CoV-2 infection. Produced via immunoSEQ multiplex PCR; TCRdb's table is partial and in-frame only. The top ten clones hold about 1.7% of a sample with under 80,000 clones, about 74% of them seen once. Germline V gene sequence: CDR1 SGHDT, CDR2 YYEEEE. The junction had 7 bases not matched to a gene; V was cut back by 2 bases and J by 3 bases. CDR3 length equals 18 residues.

This clonotype was sampled from a human donor who received a COVID-19 vaccine. This chain links TRBV5-6 with TRBJ2-2, with 13 bases that match TRBD2. Sequenced material: CD4+ T cells from PBMCs cultured with HCoV-229E spike peptides, taken before COVID-19 vaccination. The CDR3 DNA reads as TGTGCCAGCAGCTTACCGGGACTAGCGGGATCGGACACCGGGGAGCTGTTTTTT. Translation: CASSLPGLAGSDTGELFF.